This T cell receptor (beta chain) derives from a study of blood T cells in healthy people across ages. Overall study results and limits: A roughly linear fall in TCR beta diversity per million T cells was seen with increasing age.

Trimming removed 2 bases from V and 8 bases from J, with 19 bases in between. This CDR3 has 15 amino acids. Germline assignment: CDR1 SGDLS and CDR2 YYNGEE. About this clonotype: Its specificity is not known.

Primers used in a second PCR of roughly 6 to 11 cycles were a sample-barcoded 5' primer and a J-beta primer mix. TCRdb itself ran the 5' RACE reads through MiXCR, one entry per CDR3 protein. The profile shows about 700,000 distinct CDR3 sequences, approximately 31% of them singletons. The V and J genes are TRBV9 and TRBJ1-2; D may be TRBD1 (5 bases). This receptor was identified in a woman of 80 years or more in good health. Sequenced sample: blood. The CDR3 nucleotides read TGTGCCAGCAGCGTCAACGCCGGGATTCAGGGCGGCTACACCTTC. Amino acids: CASSVNAGIQGGYTF.